This T cell receptor (beta chain) was retrieved from a study of vaccination and CD4 T cells after COVID-19. Notes on this clonotype: What it recognizes is unknown.

An Oncomine TCR Beta short-read assay was used to sequence the DNA from cultured CD4+ T cells. Each CDR3 protein gets one entry after TCRdb re-called the PCR reads with MiXCR. The table includes under 25,000 distinct CDR3 sequences, roughly 67% detected once. Treatment of the sample: approximately nine-day PBMC culture with coronavirus spike peptide pools or control peptides (ViraFEST assay). This TCR came from a human donor who had recovered from COVID-19. Sequencing was performed on CD4+ T cells from blood, cultured in vitro.

CDR3 sequence (DNA): TGCGCCAGTGAAGGGGGGTCCCACTACAATGAGCAGTTCTTC. This sequence encodes CASEGGSHYNEQFF. The chain recombines TRBV10-2 with TRBJ2-1; perhaps D is TRBD1 or TRBD2 (6 bases each). The CDR3 contains 14 residues. CDR1 and CDR2 (germline): WSHSY, SAAADI. V was trimmed by 9 bases and J by 3 bases, leaving 15 bases between them.